The following is a TCR beta chain sequence with its context. The antigen is unknown. Before sequencing took place, the ViraFEST assay used viral peptide pools to expand antigen-specific CD4+ T cells. The culture ran for nine to ten days, and then CD4+ T cells were isolated. In the vaccine recipients, nucleocapsid antibodies were negative and there was no prior SARS-CoV-2 infection. The table came from immunoSEQ multiplex PCR; TCRdb's copy has only in-frame clones and leaves some out. The sample has fewer than 70,000 clones; about 80% are singletons. The data were obtained in a study of vaccination effects on CD4 cells after COVID-19. J lost 2 bases, V lost 3 bases, and 13 bases had no gene match. There are 17 residues in the CDR3. CDR1 GTSNPN and CDR2 SVGIG come from the germline V gene (reference sequence).

The clonotype comes from a human donor who received a COVID-19 vaccine. The sample here was CD4+ T cells from PBMCs cultured with SARS-CoV-2 spike peptides, taken before COVID-19 vaccination. The chain links TRBV30 to TRBJ1-3, with 7 bases aligning to TRBD1. The CDR3: CAWSPGWTGDTGNTIYF. The CDR3 nucleotides read TGTGCCTGGAGCCCCGGGTGGACAGGAGATACTGGAAACACCATATATTTT.